Presented here are 15 T cell receptor beta chains from one specimen sequenced in a study of T and B cells in COVID-19 patients. BIOMED2 TRB-A/B primer pools were used in multiplex TRB PCR. TCRdb re-analysed the multiplex PCR reads in MiXCR, keeping a single row per CDR3 protein. The table includes a few thousand distinct CDR3 sequences, over 20% detected once. TRB was amplified from about 260-540 ng of blood genomic DNA. The sequenced sample consisted of blood. These receptors were taken from a human donor with active COVID-19.

In this sample, this clonotype turned up a few times. The rearrangement joins TRBV20-1 to TRBJ1-5, with D unclear. Germline CDR1 reads DFQATT; CDR2 reads SNEGSKA (reference sequence). Trimming stripped 0 bases from V and 2 bases from J, with 8 bases between. The CDR3 covers 14 residues. This CDR3 is CSAREARGNQPQHF. For the CDR3, the DNA is TGCAGTGCTAGAGAAGCTCGCGGCAATCAGCCCCAGCATTTT.

This chain uses TRBV7-2 with TRBJ2-7, with D tentatively TRBD1 (6 bases). The V gene's germline CDR1 is SGHTA and CDR2 FQGNSA. The CDR3 has 14 residues. Trimming removed 2 bases at V and 6 bases at J, with 14 bases between. The CDR3 DNA reads TGTGCCAGCAGCTTAAATCGACCACAGGGCGAGCAGTACTTC. Protein sequence: CASSLNRPQGEQYF.

This clonotype was found many times. J is TRBJ2-3 and V is TRBV6-4; TRBD2 matches 10 bases. Trimming removed 5 bases from V and 10 bases from J; junction bases left unmatched: 9. Germline V CDR1 and CDR2: MRHNA, SNTAGT. The CDR3 is 14 amino acids. CDR3 DNA: TGTGCCAGCAGTTTATCCAGCGGGAGGGCTCCGCAGTATTTT. This encodes CASSLSSGRAPQYF.

This chain joins TRBV14 and TRBJ2-1; D call uncertain. CDR1 is SGHDN, CDR2 FVKESK, per germline. The CDR3 loop spans 15 amino acids. V lost 5 bases, J lost 0 bases, and 11 bases lay in between. In nucleotides, the CDR3 is TGTGCCAGCAGCGAATACGAGAGCTCCTACAATGAGCAGTTCTTC. Translated, it gives CASSEYESSYNEQFF.

By proportion, this clonotype is medium-sized. The chain uses TRBV12-3 or TRBV12-4 and TRBJ2-7; D might be TRBD1 (6 bases). The CDR3 runs 12 residues. V gave up 6 bases and J gave up 5 bases, with 11 bases separating them. The CDR3 spells CASSPGQNEQYF. In nucleotides, the CDR3 is TGTGCCAGCAGCCCTGGACAGAACGAGCAGTACTTC.

In its sample, this clonotype is medium-sized. The chain recombines TRBV29-1 with TRBJ2-5; D may be TRBD1 (6 bases). The germline V and J ends were trimmed by 4 bases and 0 bases, with 12 bases remaining between them. The CDR3 is 14 residues long. In germline, CDR1 is SQVTM, CDR2 ANQGSEA. The CDR3 reads CSVGQANDQETQYF. Here the CDR3 DNA reads TGCAGCGTTGGACAGGCGAACGACCAAGAGACCCAGTACTTC. The whole variable domain, filled in from reference TRBV29-1 and TRBJ2-5, reads SAVISQKPSRDICQRGTSLTIQCQVDSQVTMMFWYRQQPGQSLTLIATANQGSEATYESGFVIDKFPISRPNLTFSTLTVSNMSPEDSSIYLCSVGQANDQETQYFGPGTRLLVL.

This clonotype was seen repeatedly, ten times or more. J is TRBJ2-1 and V is TRBV7-2; possible D gene TRBD2, 5 bases. V lost 6 bases to trimming and J lost 5 bases, with 11 bases between them. The V gene's germline CDR1 is SGHTA and CDR2 FQGNSA. The length of the CDR3 is 13 residues. The CDR3 here is CASSFSVNNEQFF. The CDR3 DNA sequence: TGTGCCAGCAGTTTTAGCGTGAACAATGAGCAGTTCTTC.

The chain uses TRBV4-2 and TRBJ2-6, with D possibly matching TRBD2 (6 bases). CDR3 length equals 15 residues. Germline CDR1 reads LGHNA; CDR2 reads YNFKEQ. Trimming left V 1 base short and J 4 bases short, with 8 bases between. Here the CDR3 DNA reads TGTGCCAGCAGCCAAGGGAGGGTAGGGGCCAACGTCCTGACTTTC. Amino acids: CASSQGRVGANVLTF.

This clonotype is labeled medium-sized. The rearrangement joins TRBV29-1 to TRBJ1-5; 7 nucleotides line up with TRBD1. The CDR3 contains 13 residues. Losses at the gene ends were 2 bases for V and 5 bases for J; bases not matched to a gene: 3. Looked up from germline, CDR1 is SQVTM and CDR2 is ANQGSEA. The CDR3 DNA reads TGCAGCGTTGAAACAGGGGTAGATCAGCCCCAGCATTTT. This encodes CSVETGVDQPQHF.

The rearrangement uses TRBV18 and TRBJ2-3; D gene uncertain. Trimming cost V 10 bases and J 1 base, with 15 bases left between them. Germline values: CDR1 KGHSH, CDR2 LQKENI. This CDR3 contains 14 residues. For the CDR3, the DNA is TGTGCCACGAAACCAAGGGAACGCACAGATACGCAGTATTTT. Amino acid sequence: CATKPRERTDTQYF.

V and J are TRBV19 and TRBJ2-6; TRBD2 matches 14 bases. Germline values: CDR1 LNHDA, CDR2 SQIVND (reference sequence). The V gene end was trimmed by 2 bases and the J gene end by 2 bases; junction bases not matched to a gene: 5. The CDR3 spans 19 residues. CDR3 sequence reads: CASSIMGLAGEAGANVLTF. Written as DNA, the CDR3 is TGTGCCAGTAGTATAATGGGACTAGCGGGAGAGGCTGGGGCCAACGTCCTGACTTTC.

This clonotype appeared many times. CDR3 in DNA: TGTGCCAGCAGTTACTCGGGACAGGGGGCCAGAGAAGCTTTCTTT. Protein: CASSYSGQGAREAFF. The chain is built from TRBV6-6 and TRBJ1-1, with 12 nucleotides matching TRBD1. Germline assignment: CDR1 MNHNY and CDR2 SVGAGI (reference sequence). The length of the CDR3 is 15 residues. Unmatched junction bases numbered 4, after V lost 0 bases and J lost 8 bases.

This clonotype was seen ten or more times. This sequence joins TRBV5-6 and TRBJ2-7; TRBD1 or TRBD2 may be the D gene (9 bases each). The length of the CDR3 is 19 residues. Trimming shortened V by 4 bases and J by 3 bases, and 29 bases separated the two germline ends. Germline V gives CDR1 SGHDT, CDR2 YYEEEE. CDR3 coding DNA: TGTGCCAGCAGCCCGACAGGGGGGTTTCCCGGGACTAGCTACTACGAGCAGTACTTC. Residues: CASSPTGGFPGTSYYEQYF.

V and J are TRBV12-3 or TRBV12-4 and TRBJ1-1, with D uncertain. The CDR3 totals 13 residues. Trimming took 7 bases from V and 5 from J, leaving 14 bases between them. CDR3 loop: CASTHNKRTEAFF. The CDR3 bases are TGTGCCAGCACCCACAACAAGAGGACTGAAGCTTTCTTT.

This clonotype rates as medium-sized. CDR3 nucleotides: TGTGCCAGCAGTCGACCTTCAGGGGGACTAGCGGGAGTGGAGACCCAGTACTTC. It translates to CASSRPSGGLAGVETQYF. This chain links TRBV6-5 with TRBJ2-5; 14 bases match TRBD2. The CDR3 runs 18 residues. Unmatched junction bases numbered 13, after V lost 5 bases and J lost 5 bases. Germline V gene data show CDR1 as MNHEY and CDR2 as SVGAGI.